This T cell receptor (beta chain) was sequenced during a study of regulatory T cells in long-lasting Graves disease. Germline lookup yields CDR1 SGHTA and CDR2 FQGNSA. V was pared by 4 bases and J by 5 bases, with 8 bases between. This CDR3 is 12 amino acids long. Time point given: persistent/refractory GD, antithyroid drugs over 5 years with positive TRAb. Generation of the TCR library employed RNA extracted from PBMCs. This clonotype was recorded at least ten times. Its cognate antigen is unknown. Construction of TCR beta libraries relied on iRepertoire HTBI primers and on Arm-PCR targeting CDR3 regions. A single record per CDR3 protein comes from TCRdb applying MiXCR to the multiplex PCR reads. The profile shows about 470,000 distinct CDR3 sequences, less than 25% of them singletons. Notes on the study in general: Repertoires from persistent disease leaned toward TRBV28, TRBJ1-2 and TRBJ2-5. It was peripheral blood alone, not thyroid tissue, that was studied.

The sequenced sample was peripheral blood mononuclear cells (PBMCs), obtained when the disease was refractory, from a patient treated with antithyroid drugs. The genes are TRBV7-2 and TRBJ2-5; D call uncertain. This receptor was taken from a female donor with Graves disease. For the CDR3, the DNA is TGTGCCAGCAGCTCCTCGGAGGAGACCCAGTACTTC. Translating it yields CASSSSEETQYF.